This T cell receptor (beta chain) was identified during a study of Ad26.COV2.S vaccination and SARS-CoV-2 variants (dated by TCRdb to the early 2020s). In terms of the full investigation: Donors in the vaccine arm were drawn from COV1001, a phase I-IIa trial of Ad26.COV2.S in healthy adults that was multicentre, randomized, double-blind and placebo-controlled. Ad26.COV2.S was given intramuscularly at 5x10^10 or 1x10^11 viral particles, as a single shot or as two shots 56 days apart. Sequencing of the TCRbeta repertoire served to evaluate the specificity and breadth of SARS-CoV-2-reactive T cell receptors following Ad26.COV2.S vaccination. The TCR-sequenced set comprised about 32 samples: some 19 Ad26.COV2.S vaccine recipients, 5 placebo recipients and 8 SARS-CoV-2 convalescent individuals. Trial participants were randomized into five groups of five: low-dose or high-dose Ad26.COV2.S given once or twice, or placebo on both occasions. Investigators did not know the trial group allocation while performing experiments and assessing outcomes.

The immunoSEQ Assay was the method used to sequence TCRbeta CDR3 regions. After extraction, genomic DNA underwent amplification by bias-controlled multiplex PCR, followed by high-throughput sequencing. Per the authors' processing: To quantify the absolute abundance of every unique TCRbeta CDR3 region, sequences were collapsed and filtered. Usable DNA was measured by amplifying reference genes present in all nucleated cells, and TCRbeta template counts were normalized to that usable DNA to estimate T cell fraction. Repertoire TCRs were annotated as SARS-CoV-2-specific by exact matching of V gene, CDR3 amino acid sequence and J gene to a known reactive TCR set. The reference SARS-CoV-2 TCR set came from MIRA and was filtered for enrichment in COVID-19-positive ImmuneCODE repertoires, removing public or cross-reactive TCRs. Drawing on the MIRA antigens, annotated TCRs were analysed further at the level of specific ORF or position within ORF. Breadth was defined as the number of annotated unique rearrangements divided by the total number of unique productive rearrangements, and depth was defined as the summed frequency of the annotated unique rearrangements. Two-sided Wilcoxon rank-sum tests were applied when comparing TCR breadth between groups. The source is immuneACCESS, and TCRdb retained only in-frame sequences with V and J called. Part of the clones is not carried over; for the studies checked, unresolved V genes explain less than half of this, and the remainder is unexplained. The V and J calls and clone size were taken over from that table, and D and trimming were inferred from the DNA. The sample has roughly 500,000 clones on record, about 88% of them singletons. Over 2% of the sample belongs to the ten largest clones.

This clone was detected once. The antigen it recognizes is unknown. The input lacks base qualities; no much larger clone sits a single base away. The investigation overall reported the following: It was noted by the authors that total T cell responses may have been underestimated by the TCR breadth and depth analyses. The study was not powered for comparison of responses between vaccine doses or regimens. Ad26.COV2.S recipients had higher spike-specific TCR breadth than placebo recipients (P = 0.0014). After vaccination, spike-specific CD8+ and CD4+ T cell responses were reported to show substantial breadth. Non-spike TCR breadth was comparable between vaccine and placebo recipients, consistent with the vaccine containing only spike.

This specimen's treatment or condition label, per the study, means: 15 to 20 received Ad26.COV2.S at low or high dose, single or two shots; 5 received placebo; per-sample allocation not given. Repertoires of vaccine and placebo recipients were sequenced from samples taken on day 63 after the first injection. In Cohort 1b, 20 to 25 adults aged 18-55 years were enrolled at a single site in Boston, USA, between 29 July and 7 August 2020. Ad26.COV2.S consisted of a replication-incompetent adenovirus type 26 vector by which a prefusion-stabilized SARS-CoV-2 spike protein from the original Wuhan strain was expressed. The starting material was peripheral blood, obtained in a trial of Ad26.COV2.S vaccine versus placebo. This TCR was sampled from a person aged 18-60 years who received the Ad26.COV2.S COVID-19 vaccine or a placebo.

The DNA sequence is as follows: TGTGCCAGCAGCTTACTACAGGGTGGCTACGAGCAGTACTTC. Translated, it gives CASSLLQGGYEQYF. Recombination linked TRBV7-2 to TRBJ2-7; D gene: possibly TRBD1, on 6 matching bases. Trimming takes 2 bases from V and 3 bases from J, and the germline ends sit 11 bases apart. The CDR3 measures 14 amino acids from cysteine to phenylalanine. Only CDR3 DNA remains: 42 bases, in frame from the first base. The germline V gene yields SGHTA for CDR1 and FQGNSA for CDR2.